This TCR beta chain appears in the sequencing data of a study of technical replicates of blood from a few donors. The germline gives CDR1 SEHNR, CDR2 FQNEAQ (reference sequence). The V and J ends lost 1 base and 4 bases respectively, with 14 bases between them. The CDR3 runs to 15 residues. Here immunoSEQ multiplex PCR was the method, and the copy in TCRdb shows in-frame clones only, minus some. The sample shows 65,000 to 75,000 clones, approximately 84% of them seen only once. The sample consisted of PBMCs. The chain carries TRBV7-9 and TRBJ2-7; a possible D gene is TRBD2 (5 bases). This sequence was found in a human donor in good health. Some clones in this sample may be carry-over from other donors' samples. The CDR3 DNA sequence: TGTGCCAGCAGCTTAGTGCCGTCCGAGGGATACGAGCAGTACTTC. Its protein product is CASSLVPSEGYEQYF.